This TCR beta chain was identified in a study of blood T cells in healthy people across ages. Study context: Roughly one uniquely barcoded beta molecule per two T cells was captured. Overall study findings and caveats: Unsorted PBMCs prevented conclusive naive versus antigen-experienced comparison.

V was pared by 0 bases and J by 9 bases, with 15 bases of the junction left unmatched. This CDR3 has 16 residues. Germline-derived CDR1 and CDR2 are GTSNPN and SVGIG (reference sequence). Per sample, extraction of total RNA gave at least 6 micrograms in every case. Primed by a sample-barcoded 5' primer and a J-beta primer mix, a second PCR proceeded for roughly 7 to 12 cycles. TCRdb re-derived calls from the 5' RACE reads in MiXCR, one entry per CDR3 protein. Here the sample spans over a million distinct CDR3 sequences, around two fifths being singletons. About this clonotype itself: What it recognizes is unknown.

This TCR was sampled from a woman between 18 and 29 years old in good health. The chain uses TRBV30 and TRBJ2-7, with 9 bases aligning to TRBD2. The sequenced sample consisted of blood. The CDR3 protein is CAWSVGLAGSLDGQYF. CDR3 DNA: TGTGCCTGGAGTGTCGGTCTAGCGGGATCTCTAGACGGGCAGTACTTC.